The 20 T cell receptor beta chains below all came from one sample that was sequenced in a study of a mutant IDH1 vaccine in newly diagnosed glioma (dated by TCRdb to about 2021). Their antigen targets remain unknown. The sample's time point label is to be understood as: week 11, during vaccination. A 20-mer mutant IDH1 peptide at 300 micrograms in Montanide made up each vaccine dose, which was injected subcutaneously together with topical imiquimod. Library generation was performed with the immunoSEQ multiplex PCR assay. Sourced from immuneACCESS, this table was stored by TCRdb with only in-frame sequences that have V and J called. A share of the clones is absent; for the studies checked, an unresolved V gene accounts for under half, and the remainder has no known explanation. In this sample the table shows fewer than 35,000 clones, roughly 89% of which occur a single time. The top ten constitute around 20% of the sample.

The sequences come from PBMCs, collected from a glioma patient whose treatment included an IDH1 peptide vaccine. The origin of the receptors is a man between 18 and 29 years old with glioma.

This clone was detected only a few times. The chain combines TRBV4-1 with TRBJ2-3; the match to TRBD2 covers 9 bases. The CDR3 length is 17 residues. V shed 1 base and J 1 base; nucleotides not matched to a gene: 6. Germline V gene lookup returns CDR1 MGHRA and CDR2 YSYEKL. The CDR3 protein is CASSQAVLAGRTDTQYF. The CDR3, as DNA: TGCGCCAGCAGCCAAGCTGTCCTAGCGGGACGCACAGATACGCAGTATTTT.

This clone was counted only a few times. The V call is TRBV5-6, the J call TRBJ1-2; D gene uncertain. The CDR3 length is 12 residues. Germline values: CDR1 SGHDT, CDR2 YYEEEE. Trimming shortened V by 3 bases and J by 3 bases, and 6 bases separated the two germline ends. The CDR3 nucleotides are TGTGCCAGCAGCTCTACAGACTATGGCTACACCTTC. It yields the protein CASSSTDYGYTF.

V and J are TRBV7-2 and TRBJ2-2; TRBD1 might be the D (6 bases). V shed 3 bases and J shed 8 bases, with 16 bases lying between them. The CDR3 has 15 residues. Per the germline V gene, CDR1 is SGHTA and CDR2 is FQGNSA. Here the CDR3 DNA reads TGTGCCAGCAGCTTCAGGGCAGGGGAATTGGGGGAGCTGTTTTTT. Its protein product is CASSFRAGELGELFF.

The chain has TRBV4-2 and TRBJ1-4; a weak D match, TRBD1 (5 bases). The CDR3 has 14 amino acids. Trimming cost V 1 base and J 10 bases, with 13 bases left between them. The germline gives CDR1 LGHNA, CDR2 YNFKEQ. CDR3: CASSQGGTQAKLFF. The CDR3 DNA follows: TGTGCCAGCAGCCAAGGGGGGACCCAGGCAAAACTGTTTTTT.

This chain joins TRBV30 and TRBJ2-3, with 7 nucleotides matching TRBD2. J lost 4 bases, V lost 2 bases, and 9 bases had no gene match. This CDR3 has 15 amino acids. Per the germline V gene, CDR1 is GTSNPN and CDR2 is SVGIG (reference sequence). CDR3 in amino acids: CAWSKNGGRSDTQYF. The CDR3 bases are TGTGCCTGGAGTAAAAACGGCGGGAGATCAGATACGCAGTATTTT. Full variable domain (missing parts from reference TRBV30 and TRBJ2-3): SQTIHQWPATLVQPVGSPLSLECTVEGTSNPNLYWYRQAAGRGLQLLFYSVGIGQISSEVPQNLSASRPQDRQFILSSKKLLLSDSGFYLCAWSKNGGRSDTQYFGPGTRLTVL.

J is TRBJ1-1 and V is TRBV19; unclear D gene. The CDR3 contains 13 residues. V shed 3 bases and J shed 2 bases, with 7 bases lying between them. Germline values: CDR1 LNHDA, CDR2 SQIVND (reference sequence). DNA of the CDR3: TGTGCCAGTAGTATTAAGGGTAACACTGAAGCTTTCTTT. Its protein product is CASSIKGNTEAFF.

The V call is TRBV5-6, the J call TRBJ1-1; D might be TRBD1 (5 bases). The V end lost 4 bases, the J end lost 4 bases, and 8 bases lay between the germline ends. The CDR3 totals 12 residues. Germline loops: CDR1 SGHDT, CDR2 YYEEEE. The chain's CDR3 is CASSPDSTEAFF. CDR3 DNA sequence: TGTGCCAGCAGCCCTGACAGCACTGAAGCTTTCTTT.

As for this clone: At one end the junction does not follow the germline gene, possibly because of a read error. The chain joins TRBV29-1 to TRBJ2-7; the match to TRBD1 covers 12 bases. Germline V gene sequence: CDR1 SQVTM, CDR2 ANQGSEA. The CDR3 has 16 residues. Here the CDR3 reads CSAEGGLGQGASEQYF. CDR3 in DNA: TGCAGCGCTGAAGGCGGGTTGGGACAGGGGGCGTCCGAGCAGTACTTC.

Regarding this clone: At one of its ends the junction is not consistent with the germline gene, which may arise from a read error. As DNA, the CDR3 is TGCGCCAGCAGCCAAGCTATCGGGGGGGGAAATTGGCAGCTCTTC. Translating gives CASSQAIGGGNWQLF. This chain connects TRBV4-3 to TRBJ2-1; 8 bases map to TRBD2. The CDR3 spans 15 residues. Germline V CDR1 and CDR2: LGHNA, YSLEER.

V gene TRBV7-6 combines with J gene TRBJ2-2; D gene uncertain. The CDR3 runs 12 residues. The ends were cut back, 6 bases at V and 5 bases at J, with 7 bases in the middle. Per germline, CDR1 SGHVS and CDR2 FNYEAQ. The CDR3: CASSRLTGELFF. CDR3 DNA sequence: TGTGCCAGCAGTCGGCTTACCGGGGAGCTGTTTTTT.

The rearrangement uses TRBV7-2 and TRBJ2-1, with TRBD2 matching over 9 bases. The junction had 13 bases not matched to a gene; V was cut back by 6 bases and J by 7 bases. Germline assignment: CDR1 SGHTA and CDR2 FQGNSA. There are 16 residues in the CDR3. CDR3: CASRPRTSALRNEQFF. DNA of the CDR3: TGTGCCAGCAGACCTCGGACTAGCGCTCTCCGGAATGAGCAGTTCTTC.

The chain recombines TRBV19 with TRBJ2-1; 10 bases are a match to TRBD2. Germline V gene data show CDR1 as LNHDA and CDR2 as SQIVND (reference sequence). With V trimmed by 4 bases and J by 9 bases, 9 bases remained unmatched. This CDR3 comprises 15 residues. CDR3 nucleotides: TGTGCCAGTAGTACCGGGGGACTAGCGATCAGTGAGCAGTTCTTC. This sequence encodes CASSTGGLAISEQFF.

The rearrangement links TRBV6-1 to TRBJ2-7; D not certain. In germline, CDR1 is MNHNS, CDR2 SASEGT. The V end was cut by 6 bases, the J end by 2 bases, with 8 bases between. There are 12 residues in the CDR3. The CDR3 DNA sequence: TGTGCCAGCAGGACCGCTACCTACGAGCAGTACTTC. Its translation: CASRTATYEQYF.

This clone was counted once. CDR3 loop: CASSQRSQGDYEQYF. DNA of the CDR3: TGCGCCAGCAGCCAAAGATCACAGGGGGACTACGAGCAGTACTTC. This rearrangement joins TRBV4-3 to TRBJ2-7, with TRBD1 identical over 8 bases. CDR1 and CDR2 from the germline V gene are LGHNA and YSLEER. Trimming cost V 2 bases and J 3 bases; bases outside gene matches: 6. The CDR3 has 15 amino acids.

This clone is a singleton in its sample. The genes are TRBV30 and TRBJ2-5; TRBD1 or TRBD2 may be the D gene (7 bases each). V was clipped by 1 base and J by 2 bases, with 14 bases between them. This CDR3 spans 15 amino acids. Germline CDR1 GTSNPN, CDR2 SVGIG (reference sequence). CDR3 DNA sequence: TGTGCCTGGAGTGACAGGGGACTAACGCAAGAGACCCAGTACTTC. Amino acids: CAWSDRGLTQETQYF.

The chain joins TRBV29-1 to TRBJ1-1, with TRBD1 matching 10 bases. The CDR3 contains 19 residues. Losses at the gene ends were 5 bases for V and 1 base for J; bases not matched to a gene: 19. Per the germline V gene, CDR1 is SQVTM and CDR2 is ANQGSEA. CDR3 in amino acids: CSVPLDLNGQGERNTEAFF. The CDR3 nucleotides read TGCAGCGTTCCTCTCGACTTAAATGGACAGGGGGAACGGAACACTGAAGCTTTCTTT.

This chain uses TRBV30 with TRBJ1-6; no firm D call. Trimming pared 0 bases from V and 6 bases from J, leaving 12 bases between. The CDR3 contains 15 residues. Germline lookup yields CDR1 GTSNPN and CDR2 SVGIG (reference sequence). Written as DNA, the CDR3 is TGTGCCTGGAGTGTGGGAATAGCGGGTAATTCACCCCTCCACTTT. This encodes CAWSVGIAGNSPLHF.

The rearrangement uses TRBV6-5 and TRBJ2-1; D perhaps matches TRBD2 (6 bases). The CDR3 length is 15 residues. Germline CDR1 MNHEY, CDR2 SVGAGI. The germline V and J ends were trimmed by 5 bases and 1 base, with 12 bases remaining between them. Written as DNA, the CDR3 is TGTGCCAGCAGTCAGGGAGGTGGTTCCTACAATGAGCAGTTCTTC. Its protein product is CASSQGGGSYNEQFF.

The chain couples TRBV5-1 to TRBJ2-6; D may match TRBD1 or TRBD2 (5 bases each). The CDR3 is 15 residues long. The germline gives CDR1 SGHRS, CDR2 YFSETQ. Trimming cost V 7 bases and J 1 base, with 12 bases left between them. Here the CDR3 reads CASEGTVSGANVLTF. For the CDR3, the DNA is TGCGCCAGCGAGGGGACCGTTTCTGGGGCCAACGTCCTGACTTTC.

The sample holds one count of this clone. V and J are TRBV2 and TRBJ1-2, with a tentative D call TRBD1 (6 bases). This CDR3 region has 17 residues. Trimming removed 1 base from V and 2 bases from J, with 17 bases in between. The germline gives CDR1 SNHLY, CDR2 FYNNEI. CDR3 sequence reads: CASSEVRSGATNYGYTF. CDR3 bases: TGTGCCAGCAGTGAAGTTAGGTCAGGGGCCACGAACTATGGCTACACCTTC.